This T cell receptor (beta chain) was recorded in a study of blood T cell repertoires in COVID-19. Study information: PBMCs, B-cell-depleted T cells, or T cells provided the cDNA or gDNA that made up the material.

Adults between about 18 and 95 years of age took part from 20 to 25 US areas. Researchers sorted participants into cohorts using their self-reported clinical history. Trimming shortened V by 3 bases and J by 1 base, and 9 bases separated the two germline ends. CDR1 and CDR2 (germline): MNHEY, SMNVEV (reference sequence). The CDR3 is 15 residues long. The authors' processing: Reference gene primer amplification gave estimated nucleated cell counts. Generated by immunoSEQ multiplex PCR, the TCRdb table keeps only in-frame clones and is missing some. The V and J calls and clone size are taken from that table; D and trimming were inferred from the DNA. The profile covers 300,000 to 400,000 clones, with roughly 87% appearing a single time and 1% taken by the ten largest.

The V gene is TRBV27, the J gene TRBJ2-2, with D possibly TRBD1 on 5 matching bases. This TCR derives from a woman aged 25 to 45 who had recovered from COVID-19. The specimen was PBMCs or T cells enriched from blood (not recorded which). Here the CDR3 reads CASSLGQGNTGELFF. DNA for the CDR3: TGTGCCAGCAGTTTGGGGCAGGGGAACACCGGGGAGCTGTTTTTT.